Here is one TCR beta chain with its context. Its cognate antigen has yet to be identified. One base away there is no much larger clone; base qualities are not given. Library preparation used the immunoSEQ multiplex PCR assay. For the multiplex PCR, a mixture combining 60 forward primers for TCR Vbeta segments and 13 reverse primers for TCR Jbeta segments was used. The CDR3 region of rearranged TCR beta genes was amplified from genomic DNA by a multiplex PCR assay. Amplified TCR beta libraries were sequenced as 87-base-pair reads on the Illumina HiSeq System. In the original analysis: A later analysis tallied tens of millions of unique TCR beta chains across the 666 repertoires, and around 9.9 million of those chains were shared by two or more donors. A nearest-neighbor algorithm error-corrected the raw reads and collapsed the reads into unique sequences, merging closely related sequences to remove PCR and sequencing errors. To assign V, D and J gene segments, CDR3 sequences were aligned to IMGT reference sequences. For a sequence to be retained, a match of at least six nucleotides was required to both a V gene segment and a J gene segment. Rearrangements were classified as productive when the CDR3 lacked stop codons and remained in frame with V and J, and all other rearrangements were classified as non-productive. CDR3 was defined by IMGT convention, running from the second conserved V-encoded cysteine to the conserved J-encoded phenylalanine. Sequences without an unambiguous match to a single V gene segment were excluded from the earlier analysis of about 630 of the donors. An earlier analysis of a few hundred of the donors called V segments functional above 56.7% productive rearrangements and segregating when the between-donor standard deviation exceeded 5%. A statistical classification framework was built for diagnosing cytomegalovirus status from the catalog of TCR beta chain sequences. In a later analysis, TCR nucleotide sequences were compared against IMGT/GENE-DB human TR gene sequences so that V and J genes could be assigned. In a later analysis, CDR3 sequences and most-parsimonious VDJ recombination scenarios were assigned using the TCRdist pipeline. In a later analysis, each TCR beta chain was defined by its CDR3 amino acid sequence together with its V-gene family, and reads lacking a unique V-gene family were excluded. A later analysis removed several hundred highly shared, low-generation-probability nucleotide sequences to deal with suspected cross-contamination and a sequencing artifact. In a later analysis, a clonal expansion index was calculated for each public chain from normalized within-repertoire ranks of inferred template counts. In a later analysis, generation probabilities were computed with a VDJ recombination model fitted to out-of-frame rearrangements, and the resulting probabilities were checked against IGoR. A later analysis scored TCR-TCR, TCR-HLA and TCR-CMV co-occurrence with hypergeometric tests, applying a repertoire-size bias correction to TCR pairs. In a later analysis, false discovery rates were estimated by permuting HLA or CMV assignments 20 times. In a later analysis, co-occurring TCRs were grouped with DBSCAN, and TCRdist sequence similarity was added when clustering was performed within HLA-allele-positive subsets. Repertoires with fewer than 30,000 or more than 120,000 public chains were left out of co-occurrence clustering, as were four to six repertoires with anomalous nucleotide sharing. TCRdb holds this immuneACCESS table with in-frame rearrangements only. Some clones are missing; in checked studies, unresolved V genes explain under half, and the rest has no known cause. From that table come the V and J calls and clone size; the DNA was used to work out D and trimming. For this sample the table gives 150,000 to 200,000 clones, of which roughly three quarters were detected only once. Together, the top ten hold roughly 1.4% of the sample.

This entry comes from a study of cytomegalovirus exposure and HLA in healthy donors (dated by TCRdb to the late 2010s). For the study in its entirety: According to an earlier analysis of 587 of the donors, about 179 million T cells yielded 117 million unique TCR beta sequences and more than 250 Gb of sequence data. Roughly 300 gigabases of sequencing data and tens of millions of unique TCR sequences were included in an early release covering about 600 HLA-typed donors. Among the roughly 400 genotyped donors, around 81% belonged to the genetic ancestry cluster associated with self-reported Caucasian donors. The study was designed to test whether signatures of past pathogen exposure could be identified by cataloging public T cell receptors. The T cell repertoires of under 750 subjects were profiled by immunosequencing and related to cytomegalovirus serostatus. Besides the first cohort of roughly 700 subjects, a separate validation cohort made up of 120 or so different subjects was used. The study combined high-throughput TCR immunosequencing, statistical association of individual TCRs with disease status, and machine learning to predict cytomegalovirus infection status. To study patterns of TCR occurrence, a later analysis re-analyzed previously published TCR beta repertoires from 650 to 750 donors and added high-resolution HLA genotyping. The later analysis used no new phenotypic data to find candidate immune exposures, relying instead on TCR beta sequences and their occurrence across donors. An earlier analysis of several hundred of the donors applied high-throughput TCR beta sequencing to assess whether each TCR beta V gene segment acted as functional or pseudogenic. Donor age, sex, ethnicity and CMV serostatus were collected together with the repertoire data. Genome-wide SNP genotypes for about 60% of the roughly 670 donors were used in a later genetic analysis, which treated that subset as a discovery cohort. All discovery cohort repertoires had been generated using a single sequencing platform. Both class I and class II loci were covered by HLA typing, at four-digit resolution. The number of typed donors differed by locus: roughly 620-640 for A, B, C, DRB1 and DQB1; approximately 520 for DQA1; about 600 for DPA1; and roughly 470 for DPB1. Four to six DR-DQ haplotypes were handled as single units for association and clustering, since linkage in the cohort was strong. Among 300 to 500 genotyped donors of the cohort, an average of approximately 240,000 unique TCR beta nucleotide sequences was sequenced per donor, of which about 18% were non-productive.

Broad study findings and their caveats: Because counts were too low, some 16 rarely observed V segments, including chromosome 9 orphons, were excluded from the earlier analysis of about 500 of the donors. Because HLA typing was unavailable for some donors at each locus, only the typed subset was used in association tests. Sequencing depth was assumed to be roughly uniform across donors in the presence/absence analyses, though that assumption may not hold. In a later analysis, TCR association rates were found to vary across HLA loci, with the most associated TCRs seen for DRB1 alleles and the fewest for HLA-C alleles. The study listed 164 TCR beta chains as associated with cytomegalovirus. A later analysis reported that several top co-occurrence clusters appeared linked to parvovirus B19, influenza, CMV and Epstein-Barr virus. Linkage disequilibrium might explain the correlated functional status among segregating V segments, but an unknown experimental factor could not be excluded. Across donors, most TCR sequences were observed very rarely, whereas some public TCRs were present in many individuals. The classifier was reported to diagnose cytomegalovirus status with high specificity and sensitivity in both the original and validation cohorts. In a later analysis, HLA-associated TCR beta chains showed more clonal expansion and lower generation probabilities than non-associated chains that were equally common. In a later analysis, most CMV-associated TCR beta chains were found to appear HLA-restricted, with HLA associations seemingly driven largely by CMV exposure. In vitro tests confirmed that a few of the cytomegalovirus-associated TCR beta chains recognize cytomegalovirus antigens. When HLA alleles, especially DR and DQ, strongly co-occurred, attributing TCR associations to individual alleles was difficult. Immune exposure information for the cohort was limited to CMV serostatus. The authors suggested that the approach could potentially be extended to other disease states and immunological phenotypes. In a later genetic analysis, a missense DCLRE1C variant was associated with V-gene and J-gene trimming of TCR beta chains, and the association was replicated in an independent cohort. In a later analysis, 16,951 TCR beta sequences were associated with specific HLA alleles at a false discovery rate of 0.05. A further reported finding was that TCR beta sequences accurately predicted the HLA-A and HLA-B alleles for most subjects in the first cohort. According to a later genetic analysis, donors in an Asian-associated ancestry cluster had fewer N-insertions in productive TCRs than the approximately 610-donor mean. A group of highly shared sequence variants was considered likely to be a technical artifact of the sequencing pipeline. In this cohort, only TCR beta chains were sequenced, and detectable features were limited by the absence of alpha or paired-chain data. In an earlier analysis of roughly 500 of the donors, most TCR beta V segments appeared in productive rearrangements about 87% or about 30% of the time, broadly matching IMGT annotations.

The cohort comprised 710 or so healthy bone marrow donors. At the time of sampling, every cohort member was nominally healthy, though immune exposures that went unrecorded were likely present. The donor tested CMV seronegative and was one of the 352 seronegative cohort members. Each donor provided a peripheral blood sample, and peripheral blood mononuclear cells were used for TCR beta sequencing. The Qiagen DNeasy Blood Extraction Kit was used to extract genomic DNA from the blood cell samples. This TCR was sampled from a woman in her forties or fifties in good health and CMV-seronegative. Sequenced material: PBMCs.

This receptor carries the CDR3 CASRIAGNTGELFF. The DNA reads as follows: TGTGCCAGCAGAATCGCAGGGAACACCGGGGAGCTGTTTTTT. The chain links TRBV2 with TRBJ2-2, with an unclear D gene assignment. The CDR3 runs 14 residues from the cysteine to the phenylalanine. Just the 42-base CDR3 DNA is kept, in frame starting at base 1. For CDR1 and CDR2, the germline V gene lists SNHLY and FYNNEI. Cut back by 6 bases and 1 base, the V and J ends lie 9 bases apart.